This T cell receptor (beta chain) came from a study of T cell repertoires in cytomegalovirus infection. For this clonotype: The target antigen is unknown.

The CDR3 runs 11 residues. From germline, CDR1 is MNHNY and CDR2 SVGAGI (reference sequence). Trimming pared 5 bases from V and 4 bases from J, leaving 5 bases between. From the reads, TCRdb called clonotypes with MiXCR, one entry per CDR3 protein. This sample carries 110,000 or so distinct CDR3 sequences, 30% of them seen once, and the ten largest clones take approximately 41%. The chain employs TRBV6-6 and TRBJ1-2, with D hard to call. The sequencing used CD8+ T cells from cultured PBMCs, collected from culture after CMV antigen stimulation. This sequence was found in a human donor in good health (CMV status not recorded). Some clones in this sample may be carry-over from other donors' samples. CDR3 bases: TGTGCCAGCAGTGGGAGCTATGGCTACACCTTC. It encodes CASSGSYGYTF.